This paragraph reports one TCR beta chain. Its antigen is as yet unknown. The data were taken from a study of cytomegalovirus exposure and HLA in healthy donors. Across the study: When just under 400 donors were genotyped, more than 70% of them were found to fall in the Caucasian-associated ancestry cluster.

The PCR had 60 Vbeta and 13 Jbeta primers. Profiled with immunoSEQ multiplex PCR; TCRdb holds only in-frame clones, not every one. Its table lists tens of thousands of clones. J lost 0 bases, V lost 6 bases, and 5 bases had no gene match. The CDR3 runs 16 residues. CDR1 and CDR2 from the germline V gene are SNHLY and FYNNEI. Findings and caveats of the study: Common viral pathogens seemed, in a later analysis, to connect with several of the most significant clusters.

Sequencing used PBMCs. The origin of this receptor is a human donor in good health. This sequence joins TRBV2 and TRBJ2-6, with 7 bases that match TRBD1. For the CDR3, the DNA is TGTGCCAGCAGGAGGGACAGCGGCTCTGGGGCCAACGTCCTGACTTTC. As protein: CASRRDSGSGANVLTF.